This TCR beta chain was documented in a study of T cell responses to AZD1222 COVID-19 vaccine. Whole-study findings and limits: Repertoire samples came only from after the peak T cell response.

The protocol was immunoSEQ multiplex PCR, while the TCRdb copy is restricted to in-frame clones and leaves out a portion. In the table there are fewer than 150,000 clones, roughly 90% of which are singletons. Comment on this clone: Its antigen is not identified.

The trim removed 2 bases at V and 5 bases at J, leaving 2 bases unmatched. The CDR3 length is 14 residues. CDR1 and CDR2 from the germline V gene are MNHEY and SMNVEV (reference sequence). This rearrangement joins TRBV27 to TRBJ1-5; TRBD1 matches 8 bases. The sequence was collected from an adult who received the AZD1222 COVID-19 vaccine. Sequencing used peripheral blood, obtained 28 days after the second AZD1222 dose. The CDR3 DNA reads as TGTGCCAGCAGTTTACAGGGGGCAGATCAGCCCCAGCATTTT. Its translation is CASSLQGADQPQHF.